This record covers a single TCR beta chain. Germline CDR1 reads SGHRS; CDR2 reads YFSETQ. Germline trimming cut 4 bases from V and 4 bases from J; bases unmatched to any gene: 22. This CDR3 has 20 residues. The data were taken from a study of technical replicates of blood from a few donors. The table came from immunoSEQ multiplex PCR; TCRdb's copy has only in-frame clones and leaves some out. Of about 62,000 clones listed, more than 70% are singletons. The rearrangement uses TRBV5-1 and TRBJ1-2; 10 bases map to TRBD1. The clonotype was recovered from a human donor in good health. Some clones in this sample may be carry-over from other donors' samples. The sequenced material came from PBMCs. CDR3 amino acids: CASSPWTGSRSGTGAYGYTF. CDR3 nucleotide sequence: TGCGCCAGCAGCCCCTGGACTGGTTCGCGGAGCGGGACAGGGGCCTATGGCTACACCTTC.